This T cell receptor (beta chain) comes out of a study of vaccination effects on CD4 cells after COVID-19 (dated 2022 in TCRdb). Regarding the study in general: To identify antigen-specific CD4+ T cell clonotypes by their expansion, the ViraFEST assay first stimulated PBMC with viral peptide pools and then applied TCR sequencing. The full study included roughly 11 COVID-19 convalescent patients and several SARS-CoV-2-naive healthy vaccine recipients. Across the study, the median time from the second dose to post-vaccine sampling was 72 days (range 14 to 241). Each well held around 2 million PBMC cultured in IMDM containing roughly 5% human AB serum, 9 to 10 IU/ml IL-2 and gentamicin, along with around 11 ug/ml peptides. In both COVID-19 convalescent patients and infection-naive vaccine recipients, the study compared SARS-CoV-2 spike-specific CD4+ TCR repertoires from before mRNA vaccination with those from after it. The Oncomine TCR Beta short-read assay on an Illumina iSeq 100 was used to sequence cultures from other donors in the study. Here is what the overall study found, with its caveats: Clones induced by infection and clones induced by vaccination both contracted markedly at late timepoints after vaccination, which fits with T cell responses waning over time. In healthy vaccine recipients, vaccine-induced clones were almost all SARS-CoV-2 mono-reactive, with only 1 of 255 cross-reactive with common cold coronaviruses. The study was limited by a small number of convalescent patients, and early post-infection timepoints were lacking.

After around ten days of culture, CD4+ T cells were isolated with the EasySep CD4+ T cell isolation kit. Participants received two doses of either the BNT162b2 or the mRNA-1273 mRNA SARS-CoV-2 vaccine. Healthy vaccine recipients had no prior SARS-CoV-2 infection, confirmed by negative nucleocapsid antibodies before and after vaccination. Half of the culture medium was replaced with fresh IL-2-containing medium on days 3 and 7. Unless noted otherwise, every peptide stimulation condition was cultured in triplicate wells. Using Ficoll-Paque Plus gradient centrifugation, PBMC were separated from whole blood and then either used fresh or cryopreserved at -140C. The QIAamp micro DNA kit was used to extract genomic DNA from the cultured CD4+ T cells. For CDR1 and CDR2, the germline V gene (reference sequence) lists SEHNR and FQNEAQ. Its CDR3 holds 14 amino acids, cysteine through phenylalanine. The kept DNA is CDR3 alone, 42 bases in frame from the first base. Compared with germline, V lacks 3 bases and J lacks 7 bases; bases without a gene match: 6.

Receptors were amplified or captured by the immunoSEQ multiplex PCR assay. TCR beta CDR3 sequencing was performed on DNA from the cultured, isolated CD4+ T cells. Concerning the study's data processing: The analysis removed non-productive TCR sequences, trimmed reads to the CDR3 region, and retained only CDR3s that were 7 or more amino acids long. The MANAFEST web app was used to identify antigen-specific clonotypes by comparing expansion in peptide wells with expansion in reference cultures. To count as positive, a clone had to show expansion at FDR<0.05 compared with the reference and with all other wells, an odds ratio above 5, and a frequency above 0.1% in two replicate wells. Clonotypes significantly expanded in SARS-CoV-2 spike wells and in at least one common cold coronavirus spike condition were defined as cross-reactive. Levenshtein distance calculated with the stringdist R package was used to assess CDR3 similarity, and unrooted trees were constructed with ape in R 3.6.1. The table comes from immuneACCESS by way of TCRdb, which keeps in-frame sequences with V and J called. Part of the clones is missing from these tables; in studies checked, under half for an unresolved V gene and the rest for unknown reasons. V and J calls and clone size come straight from that table; D and trimming were deduced from the DNA. The sample table contains some 69,000 clones; only one count was recorded for roughly 75% of them. The ten largest clones represent approximately 2.4% of the sample.

About this clone itself: This clone's antigen is unknown. No qualities accompany the bases; no much larger clone lies one base away.

The chain links TRBV7-9 with TRBJ1-5; 7 of the junction bases match TRBD1. The specimen was CD4+ T cells from PBMCs cultured without peptide, collected after COVID-19 vaccination. The sequence derives from a human donor who received a COVID-19 vaccine. The CDR3 sequence is CASSLTGLDQPQHF. The DNA sequence reads TGTGCCAGCAGCTTGACAGGGCTGGACCAGCCCCAGCATTTT.